This TCR beta chain was sequenced during a study of cytomegalovirus exposure and HLA in healthy donors. Looked up from germline, CDR1 is MNHEY and CDR2 is SMNVEV (reference sequence). Deletions cut 3 bases from V and 2 bases from J, with 10 bases between. The CDR3 runs to 14 residues. Points on this clone: The antigen is undetermined.

Assay used: immunoSEQ multiplex PCR; TCRdb lists only in-frame clones, some missing. The table lists some 170,000 clones, more than 75% of them singletons, with roughly 1.3% in the top ten. Broader study findings: The dataset shows that most TCR sequences were rare, while some public TCRs occurred in many donors. Cytomegalovirus association was assigned to about 150 TCR beta chains.

The sample consisted of PBMCs. The rearrangement joins TRBV27 to TRBJ1-1; D might be TRBD1 (5 bases). The sequence was collected from a woman aged 25 to 39 in good health and CMV-seronegative. CDR3: CASSLTEPNTEAFF. DNA for the CDR3: TGTGCCAGCAGTTTGACAGAACCTAACACTGAAGCTTTCTTT.